The clone carrying this TCR beta chain has at least ten counts. Its specificity is unknown. The data are from a study of T cells in Graves' hyperthyroidism and ophthalmopathy. The wider study: Any treatment followed the collection of peripheral blood at initial diagnosis. Study outcomes and limitations: Before onset, by a median of approximately 5.9 months, the model predicted ophthalmopathy.

Based on clinical symptoms, serum thyroxine and TRAb, thyroid ultrasound and orbital computed tomography, diagnoses were reached. The CDR3 has 13 amino acids. V trimming: 2 bases; J trimming: 6 bases; junction bases outside the gene matches: 3. Per germline, CDR1 GTSNPN and CDR2 SVGIG (reference sequence). Using RNA transcripts as the source, TCR beta CDR3 regions were amplified. HTBI primers were the set used in a first-round RT-PCR of the TCR CDR3. MiXCR, run by TCRdb on the multiplex PCR reads, gives a single entry per CDR3 protein. The data hold about 250,000 distinct CDR3 sequences, with 20% to 25% observed a single time.

The gene calls are TRBV30 and TRBJ2-7; 11 bases align to TRBD1. The source is a man aged 25-40 years with Graves' ophthalmopathy. Specimen: blood. CDR3 sequence reads: CAWSPGQGAEQYF. DNA of the CDR3: TGTGCCTGGAGTCCAGGACAGGGGGCCGAGCAGTACTTC. Supplemented by reference TRBV30 and TRBJ2-7, the full variable domain reads SQTIHQWPATLVQPVGSPLSLECTVEGTSNPNLYWYRQAAGRGLQLLFYSVGIGQISSEVPQNLSASRPQDRQFILSSKKLLLSDSGFYLCAWSPGQGAEQYFGPGTRLTVT.